A selection of T cell receptor beta chains follows, all from one sample in a study of post-analysis software for immune sequencing data. TCRdb re-analysed the PCR reads in MiXCR, keeping a single row per CDR3 protein. The sample yields a few hundred thousand distinct CDR3 sequences, around 36% seen once. The sequenced sample consisted of blood. The receptors originated from a girl aged 2-17 years with multiple sclerosis. CDR3s include the opening cysteine and the closing phenylalanine or tryptophan. The order of the fields is V gene, D gene, J gene, clone size, CDR3 protein, CDR3 DNA. The D gene is left open where the match is weak. Not all rows give a size; the values are once, few, many and, for expanded clones, a class.

TRBV5-1	.	TRBJ1-2	.	CASSLSLAGSGYGYTF	TGCGCCAGCAGCTTGAGTTTGGCGGGCTCTGGCTATGGCTACACCTTC
TRBV29-1	TRBD1	TRBJ2-1	.	CSVGKTGINEQFF	TGCAGCGTTGGTAAGACAGGGATAAATGAGCAGTTCTTC
TRBV6-5	.	TRBJ2-3	.	CASMAGQSTDTQYF	TGTGCCAGCATGGCGGGGCAGAGCACAGATACGCAGTATTTT
TRBV11-2	.	TRBJ2-3	few	CASSPDVAGDTQYF	TGTGCCAGCAGCCCGGACGTAGCAGGAGATACGCAGTATTTT
TRBV5-1	.	TRBJ2-2	.	CASSFENTGELFF	TGCGCCAGCAGCTTCGAAAACACCGGGGAGCTGTTTTTT
TRBV20-1	TRBD1	TRBJ1-5	few	CSAEGQGVSQPQHF	TGCAGTGCGGAGGGACAGGGGGTAAGTCAGCCCCAGCATTTT
TRBV6-2/TRBV6-3	.	TRBJ2-6	once	CVSSRDGGSGANVLTF	TGTGTCAGCAGTCGGGACGGAGGATCCGGGGCCAACGTCCTGACTTTC
TRBV20-1	.	TRBJ1-1	few	CSARRARGNGFNTEAFF	TGCAGTGCTAGGAGGGCGCGGGGGAATGGTTTTAACACTGAAGCTTTCTTT
TRBV7-3	TRBD1	TRBJ2-1	few	CASSWQTRDRVSYNEQFF	TGTGCCAGCAGCTGGCAAACCAGGGACAGGGTCTCCTACAATGAGCAGTTCTTC
TRBV2	.	TRBJ1-5	.	CASSVLRVASQPQHF	TGTGCCAGCAGTGTTCTTCGGGTGGCGAGTCAGCCCCAGCATTTT
TRBV10-3	.	TRBJ2-4	few	CAISEGGGQSNIQYF	TGTGCCATCAGTGAGGGAGGGGGACAGTCAAACATTCAGTACTTC
TRBV5-5	.	TRBJ2-3	few	CASSFSAGQDTQYF	TGTGCCAGCAGCTTTTCTGCAGGGCAAGATACGCAGTATTTT
TRBV3-1	.	TRBJ2-5	.	CASSQGGGLAETQYF	TGTGCCAGCAGCCAAGGAGGCGGCCTAGCAGAGACCCAGTACTTC
TRBV7-3	.	TRBJ2-1	few	CASSLVWGDDEQFF	TGTGCCAGCAGCTTAGTGTGGGGGGACGATGAGCAGTTCTTC
TRBV3-1	.	TRBJ1-1	.	CASSPLGRHTEAFF	TGTGCCAGCAGCCCGCTCGGCCGACACACTGAAGCTTTCTTT
TRBV11-1	.	TRBJ2-7	few	CASSALGTRYEQYF	TGTGCCAGCAGCGCACTCGGGACAAGGTACGAGCAGTACTTC
TRBV11-2	TRBD2	TRBJ2-2	.	CASSLRGGPTGELFF	TGTGCCAGCAGCTTACGGGGGGGGCCCACCGGGGAGCTGTTTTTT
TRBV6-5	TRBD1	TRBJ2-1	.	CASSYGTGIIYGQFF	TGTGCCAGCAGTTACGGGACAGGGATAATCTATGGGCAGTTCTTC
TRBV20-1	TRBD2	TRBJ2-5	.	CSATGLQETQYF	TGCAGTGCCACGGGACTACAAGAGACCCAGTACTTC
TRBV4-1	.	TRBJ1-2	.	CASSQDAAMVGYTF	TGCGCCAGCAGCCAAGACGCAGCCATGGTTGGCTACACCTTC
TRBV20-1	.	TRBJ1-5	.	CSARGSGTINQPQHF	TGCAGTGCTAGGGGGAGCGGTACAATCAATCAGCCCCAGCATTTT
TRBV2	TRBD2	TRBJ2-3	few	CAGGLAGTDTQYF	TGTGCCGGAGGACTAGCGGGCACAGATACGCAGTATTTT
TRBV20-1	.	TRBJ1-2	.	CSPVPGNYGYTF	TGCAGTCCTGTCCCAGGGAACTATGGCTACACCTTC
TRBV25-1	.	TRBJ2-5	.	CASSEYPREQYF	TGTGCCAGCAGTGAATATCCCCGGGAGCAGTACTTC
TRBV24-1	TRBD1	TRBJ2-7	few	CATSDWTGAPYEQYF	TGTGCCACCAGTGACTGGACAGGGGCCCCCTACGAGCAGTACTTC
TRBV3-1	.	TRBJ1-1	.	CASSQEGLNTEAFF	TGTGCCAGCAGCCAAGAAGGGTTGAACACTGAAGCTTTCTTT
TRBV7-8	.	TRBJ2-3	.	CAGSTWGWYRAGTDTQYF	TGTGCCGGCAGCACCTGGGGGTGGTACAGGGCCGGCACAGATACGCAGTATTTT
TRBV20-1	.	TRBJ2-1	.	CSARRPGFNEQFF	TGCAGTGCTCGTCGACCGGGTTTCAATGAGCAGTTCTTC
TRBV27	.	TRBJ2-7	few	CATAVLIRRYEQYF	TGTGCCACAGCCGTCCTGATTCGTAGGTACGAGCAGTACTTC
TRBV11-2	.	TRBJ1-2	.	CASSSIYPHVGRYGYTF	TGTGCCAGCAGCTCTATTTATCCTCACGTGGGCCGGTATGGCTACACCTTC
TRBV5-1	.	TRBJ2-5	.	CASSRGTAQGTQYF	TGCGCCAGCAGCCGGGGGACAGCCCAAGGGACCCAGTACTTC
TRBV7-2	.	TRBJ2-2	.	CASSLSRPGELFF	TGTGCCAGCAGCTTATCTAGGCCCGGGGAGCTGTTTTTT
TRBV25-1	.	TRBJ2-5	few	CASSGGRFQETQYF	TGTGCCAGCAGTGGGGGACGGTTCCAAGAGACCCAGTACTTC
TRBV6-5	TRBD1	TRBJ1-2	.	CASSYGSLGTGEGYTF	TGTGCCAGCAGTTACGGTTCTTTGGGGACAGGGGAAGGCTACACCTTC
TRBV5-1	TRBD1	TRBJ2-4	.	CASSRDRTKNIQYF	TGCGCCAGCAGCAGGGACAGGACCAAAAACATTCAGTACTTC
TRBV3-1	TRBD1	TRBJ1-2	.	CAGSQEQDRVGGYTF	TGTGCCGGCAGCCAAGAGCAAGACAGGGTGGGCGGCTACACCTTC
TRBV20-1	TRBD2	TRBJ2-7	.	CSASARGLAGPYEQYF	TGCAGTGCCTCCGCCCGGGGACTAGCGGGGCCGTACGAGCAGTACTTC
TRBV28	.	TRBJ1-2	few	CASSLAGLGYTF	TGTGCCAGCAGTTTAGCGGGGTTGGGCTACACCTTC
TRBV14	.	TRBJ2-7	.	CASSQVVGPMGHQYF	TGTGCCAGCAGCCAAGTGGTCGGACCTATGGGACATCAGTACTTC
TRBV20-1	.	TRBJ2-4	.	CGAVKTGRTKNIQYF	TGCGGTGCTGTTAAAACAGGGAGGACCAAAAACATTCAGTACTTC
TRBV4-1	.	TRBJ1-2	.	CASSQGPTGPRTNYGYTF	TGCGCCAGCAGCCAAGGTCCTACAGGGCCCCGCACTAACTATGGCTACACCTTC
TRBV20-1	TRBD2	TRBJ2-3	.	CSASASGPADTQYF	TGCAGTGCAAGCGCTAGCGGGCCGGCAGATACGCAGTATTTT
TRBV12-3/TRBV12-4	.	TRBJ2-1	few	CASTIGVARQFF	TGTGCCAGCACCATTGGGGTAGCGCGGCAGTTCTTC
TRBV6-5	.	TRBJ2-7	few	CASTRANEQYF	TGTGCCAGCACAAGGGCCAACGAGCAGTACTTC
TRBV6-1	TRBD1	TRBJ1-5	.	CATGTGNQGQPQHF	TGTGCCACAGGGACAGGGAATCAGGGTCAGCCCCAGCATTTT
TRBV6-1	TRBD1	TRBJ1-4	.	CASGTVPNEKLFF	TGTGCCAGTGGGACAGTTCCTAATGAAAAACTGTTTTTT
TRBV6-6	.	TRBJ2-2	.	CASSYSYTGELFF	TGTGCCAGCAGTTACTCTTACACCGGGGAGCTGTTTTTT
TRBV27	TRBD2	TRBJ2-3	many	CASSTPSGGADTQYF	TGTGCCAGCAGTACACCTAGCGGGGGTGCAGATACGCAGTATTTT
TRBV29-1	TRBD1	TRBJ1-1	few	CSVEIYAGGTDNTEAFF	TGCAGCGTTGAAATCTATGCAGGGGGGACAGATAACACTGAAGCTTTCTTT
TRBV7-3	.	TRBJ2-1	few	CASSTGVSNEQFF	TGTGCCAGCAGCACGGGAGTTAGCAATGAGCAGTTCTTC